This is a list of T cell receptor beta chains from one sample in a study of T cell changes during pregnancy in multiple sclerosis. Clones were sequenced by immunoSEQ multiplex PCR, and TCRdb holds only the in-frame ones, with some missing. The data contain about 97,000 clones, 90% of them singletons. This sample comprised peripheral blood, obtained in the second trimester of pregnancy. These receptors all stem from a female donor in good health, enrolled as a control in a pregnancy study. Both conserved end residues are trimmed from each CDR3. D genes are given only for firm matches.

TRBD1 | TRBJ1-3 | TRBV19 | ASSRGQETGNTIY
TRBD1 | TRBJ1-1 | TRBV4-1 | ASSQGQGPGTEAF
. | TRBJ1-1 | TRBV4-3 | ASSQGRGWGRTEAF
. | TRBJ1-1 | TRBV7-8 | ASSLTVSLNTEAF
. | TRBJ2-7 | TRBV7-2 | ASTPRNPYEQY
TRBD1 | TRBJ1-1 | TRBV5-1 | ASRYRGLEVNTEAF
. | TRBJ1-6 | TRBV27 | ASSNPGGPYNSPLH
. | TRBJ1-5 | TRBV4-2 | ASSQDYLREWQPQH
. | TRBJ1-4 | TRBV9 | ASSPPTGEKLF
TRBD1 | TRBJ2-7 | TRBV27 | ASRPGQREQY
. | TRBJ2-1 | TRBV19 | ASTGTYNEQF
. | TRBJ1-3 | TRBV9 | ASSAFGGDSGNTIY
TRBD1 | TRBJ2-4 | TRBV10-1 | ASSGTGTSKNIQY
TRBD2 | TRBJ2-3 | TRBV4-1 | ASSQDTSGASGDTQY
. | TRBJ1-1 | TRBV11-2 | ASSLYGGDTEAF
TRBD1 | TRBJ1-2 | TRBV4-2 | ASSQEFTGGNYGYT
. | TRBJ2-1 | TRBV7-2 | ASSFRPGPNEQF
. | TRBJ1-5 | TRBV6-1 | ASSMDKYQPQH
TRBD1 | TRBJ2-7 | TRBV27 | ASSYRTGGTGEQY
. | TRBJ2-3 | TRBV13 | ASSRRGVTDTQY
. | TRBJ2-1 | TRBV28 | ASSRLAGSYNEQF
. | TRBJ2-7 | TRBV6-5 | ASSYYNSYEQY
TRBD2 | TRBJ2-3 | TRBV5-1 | ASSHGLATGTDTQY
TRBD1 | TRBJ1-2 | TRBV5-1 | ASSLIRDRQSYGYT
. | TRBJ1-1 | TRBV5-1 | ASSFVGQGGTEAF
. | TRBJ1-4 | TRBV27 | ASSFLGGTNEKLF
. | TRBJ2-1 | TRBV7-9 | ASSPRGNTYNEQF
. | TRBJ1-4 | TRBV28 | ASSLSGATNEKLF
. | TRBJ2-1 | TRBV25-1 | ASSEFGGYGQF
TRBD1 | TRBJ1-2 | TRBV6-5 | ASREFGTVYGYT
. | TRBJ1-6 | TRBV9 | ASSEGGGYNSPLH
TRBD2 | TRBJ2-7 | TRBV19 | ASSGAGGSYEQY
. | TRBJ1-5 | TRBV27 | ASSLRAGYGNQPQH
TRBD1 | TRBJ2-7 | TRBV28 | ASSFTGAVIYEQY
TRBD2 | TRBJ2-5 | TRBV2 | ASVTSGLIRETQY
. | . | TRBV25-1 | ASSEAGRASYEQY
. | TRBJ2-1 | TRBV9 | ASSVGAGPYNEQF
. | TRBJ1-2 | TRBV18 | ASSLDRGGYT
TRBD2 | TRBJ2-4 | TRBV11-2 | ASSLWAGGDIQY
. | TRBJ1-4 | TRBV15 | ATSRSRGVEKLF
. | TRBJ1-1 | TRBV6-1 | ASSDPRQAF
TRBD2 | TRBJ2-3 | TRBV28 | ASSLGTSGRERGRQY
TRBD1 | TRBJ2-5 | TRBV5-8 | ASSLGQGDFETQY
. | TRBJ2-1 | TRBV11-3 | ASSLGRLVDNEQF
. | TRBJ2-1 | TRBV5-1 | ASSLGGASYNEQF
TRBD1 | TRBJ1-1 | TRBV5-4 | ASSFGGQGDTEAF
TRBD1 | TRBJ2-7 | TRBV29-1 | SVRTGSYEQY
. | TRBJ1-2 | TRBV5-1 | ASSFDKANYGYT
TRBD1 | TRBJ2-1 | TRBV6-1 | ASSGPGTVASSSYNEQF
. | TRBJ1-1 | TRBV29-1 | SVRTGTQNTEAF
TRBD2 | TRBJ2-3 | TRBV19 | ASSTGRGTQY
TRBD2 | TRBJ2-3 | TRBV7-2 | ASSLRTSASTDTQY
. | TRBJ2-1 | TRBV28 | ASTVYRSYNEQF
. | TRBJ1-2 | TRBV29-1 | SVARGQMAET